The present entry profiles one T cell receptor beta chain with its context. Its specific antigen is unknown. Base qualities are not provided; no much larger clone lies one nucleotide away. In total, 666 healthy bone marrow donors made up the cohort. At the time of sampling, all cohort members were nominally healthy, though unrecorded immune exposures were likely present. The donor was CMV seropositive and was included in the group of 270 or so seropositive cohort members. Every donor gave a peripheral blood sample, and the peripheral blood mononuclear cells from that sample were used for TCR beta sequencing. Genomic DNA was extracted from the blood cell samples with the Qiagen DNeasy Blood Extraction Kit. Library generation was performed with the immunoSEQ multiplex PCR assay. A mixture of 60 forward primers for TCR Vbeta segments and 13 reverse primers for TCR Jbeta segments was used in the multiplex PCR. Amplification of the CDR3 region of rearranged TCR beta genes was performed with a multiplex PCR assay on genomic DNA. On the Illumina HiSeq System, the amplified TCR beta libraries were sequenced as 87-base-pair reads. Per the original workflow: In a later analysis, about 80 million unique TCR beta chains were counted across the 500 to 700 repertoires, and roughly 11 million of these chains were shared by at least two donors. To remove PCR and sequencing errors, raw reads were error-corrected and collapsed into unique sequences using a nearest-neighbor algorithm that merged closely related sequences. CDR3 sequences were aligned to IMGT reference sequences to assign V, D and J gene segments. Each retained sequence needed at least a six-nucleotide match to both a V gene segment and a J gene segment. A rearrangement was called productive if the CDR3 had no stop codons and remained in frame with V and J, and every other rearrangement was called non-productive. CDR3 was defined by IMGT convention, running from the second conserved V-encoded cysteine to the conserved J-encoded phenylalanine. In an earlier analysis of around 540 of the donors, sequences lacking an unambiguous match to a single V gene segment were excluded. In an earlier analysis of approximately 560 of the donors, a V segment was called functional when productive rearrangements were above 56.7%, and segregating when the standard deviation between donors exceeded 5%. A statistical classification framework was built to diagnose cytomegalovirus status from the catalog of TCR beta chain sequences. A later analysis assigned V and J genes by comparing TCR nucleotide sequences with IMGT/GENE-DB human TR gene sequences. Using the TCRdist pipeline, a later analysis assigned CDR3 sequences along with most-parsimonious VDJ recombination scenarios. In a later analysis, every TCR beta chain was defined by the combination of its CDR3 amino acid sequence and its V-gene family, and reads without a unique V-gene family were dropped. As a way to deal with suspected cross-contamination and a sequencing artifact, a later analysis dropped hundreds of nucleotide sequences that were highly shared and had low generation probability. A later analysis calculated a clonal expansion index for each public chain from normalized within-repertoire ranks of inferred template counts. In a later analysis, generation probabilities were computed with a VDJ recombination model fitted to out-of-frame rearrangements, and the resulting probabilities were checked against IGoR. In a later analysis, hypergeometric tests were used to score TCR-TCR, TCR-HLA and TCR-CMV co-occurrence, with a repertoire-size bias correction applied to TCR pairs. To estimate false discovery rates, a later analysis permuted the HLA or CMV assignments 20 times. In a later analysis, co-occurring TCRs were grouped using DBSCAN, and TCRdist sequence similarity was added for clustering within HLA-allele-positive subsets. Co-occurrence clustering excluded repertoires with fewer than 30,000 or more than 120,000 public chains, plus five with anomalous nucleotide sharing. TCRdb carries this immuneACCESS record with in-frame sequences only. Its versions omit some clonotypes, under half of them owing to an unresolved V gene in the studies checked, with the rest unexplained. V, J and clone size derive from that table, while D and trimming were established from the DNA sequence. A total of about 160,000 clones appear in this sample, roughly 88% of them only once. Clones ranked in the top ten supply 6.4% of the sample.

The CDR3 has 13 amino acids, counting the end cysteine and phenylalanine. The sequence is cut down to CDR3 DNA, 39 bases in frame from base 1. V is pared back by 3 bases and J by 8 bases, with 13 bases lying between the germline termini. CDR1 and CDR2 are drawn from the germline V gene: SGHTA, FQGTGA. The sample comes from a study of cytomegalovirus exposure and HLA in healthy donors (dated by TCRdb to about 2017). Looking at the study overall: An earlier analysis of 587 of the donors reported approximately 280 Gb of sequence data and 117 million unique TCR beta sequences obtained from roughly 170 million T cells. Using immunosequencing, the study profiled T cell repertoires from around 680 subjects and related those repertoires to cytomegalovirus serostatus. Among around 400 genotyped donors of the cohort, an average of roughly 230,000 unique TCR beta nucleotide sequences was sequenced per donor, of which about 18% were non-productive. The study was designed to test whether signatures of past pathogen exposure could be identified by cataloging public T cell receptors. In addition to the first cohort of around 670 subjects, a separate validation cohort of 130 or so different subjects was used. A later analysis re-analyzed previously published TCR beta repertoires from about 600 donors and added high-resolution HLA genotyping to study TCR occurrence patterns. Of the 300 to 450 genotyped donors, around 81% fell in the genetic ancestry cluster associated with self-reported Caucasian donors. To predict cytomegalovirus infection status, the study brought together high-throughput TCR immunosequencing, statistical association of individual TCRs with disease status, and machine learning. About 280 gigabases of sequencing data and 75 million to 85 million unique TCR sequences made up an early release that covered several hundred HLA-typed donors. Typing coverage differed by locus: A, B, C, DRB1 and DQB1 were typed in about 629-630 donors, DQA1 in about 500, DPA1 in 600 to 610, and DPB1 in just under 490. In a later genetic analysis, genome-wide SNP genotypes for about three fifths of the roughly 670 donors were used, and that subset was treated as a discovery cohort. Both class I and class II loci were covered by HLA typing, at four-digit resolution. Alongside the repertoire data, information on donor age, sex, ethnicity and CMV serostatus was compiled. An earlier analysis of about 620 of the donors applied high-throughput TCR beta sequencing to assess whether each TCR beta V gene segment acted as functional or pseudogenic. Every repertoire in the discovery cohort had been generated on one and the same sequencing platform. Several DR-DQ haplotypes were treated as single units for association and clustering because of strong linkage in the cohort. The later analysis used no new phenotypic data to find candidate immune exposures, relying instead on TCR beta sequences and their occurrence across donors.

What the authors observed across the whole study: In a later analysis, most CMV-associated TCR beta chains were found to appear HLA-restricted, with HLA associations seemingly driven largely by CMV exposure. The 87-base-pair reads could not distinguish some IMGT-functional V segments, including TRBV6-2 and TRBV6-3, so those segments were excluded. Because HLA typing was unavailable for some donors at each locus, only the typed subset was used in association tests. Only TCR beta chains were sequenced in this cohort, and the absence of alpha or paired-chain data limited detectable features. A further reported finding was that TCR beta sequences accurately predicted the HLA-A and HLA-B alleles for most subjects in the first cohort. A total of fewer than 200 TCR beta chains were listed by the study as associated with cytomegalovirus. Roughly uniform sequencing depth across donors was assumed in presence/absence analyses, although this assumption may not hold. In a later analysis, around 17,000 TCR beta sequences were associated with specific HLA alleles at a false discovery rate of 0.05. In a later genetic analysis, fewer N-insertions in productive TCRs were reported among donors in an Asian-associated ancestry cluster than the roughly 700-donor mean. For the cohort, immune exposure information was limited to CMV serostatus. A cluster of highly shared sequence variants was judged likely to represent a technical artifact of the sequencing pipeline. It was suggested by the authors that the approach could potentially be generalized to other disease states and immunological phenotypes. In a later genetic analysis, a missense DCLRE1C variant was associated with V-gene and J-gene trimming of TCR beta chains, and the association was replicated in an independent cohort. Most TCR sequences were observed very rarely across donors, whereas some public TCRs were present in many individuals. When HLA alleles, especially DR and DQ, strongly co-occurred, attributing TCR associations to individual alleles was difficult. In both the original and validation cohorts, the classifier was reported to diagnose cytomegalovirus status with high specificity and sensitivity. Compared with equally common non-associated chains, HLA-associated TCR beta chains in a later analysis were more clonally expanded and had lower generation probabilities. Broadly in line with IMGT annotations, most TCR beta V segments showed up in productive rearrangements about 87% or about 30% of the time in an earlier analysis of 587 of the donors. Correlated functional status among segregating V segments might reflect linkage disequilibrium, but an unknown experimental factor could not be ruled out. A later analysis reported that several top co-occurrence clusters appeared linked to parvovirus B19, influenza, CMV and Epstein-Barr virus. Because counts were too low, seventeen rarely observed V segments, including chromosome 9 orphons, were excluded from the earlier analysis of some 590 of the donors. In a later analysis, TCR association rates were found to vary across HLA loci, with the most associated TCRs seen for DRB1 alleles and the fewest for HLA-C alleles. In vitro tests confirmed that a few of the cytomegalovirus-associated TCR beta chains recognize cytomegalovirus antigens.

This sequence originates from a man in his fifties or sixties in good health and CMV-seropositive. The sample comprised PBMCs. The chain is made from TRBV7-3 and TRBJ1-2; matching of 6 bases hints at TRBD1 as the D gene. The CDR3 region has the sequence CASSLNSGGGYTF. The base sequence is TGTGCCAGCAGCTTGAACAGCGGGGGCGGCTACACCTTC. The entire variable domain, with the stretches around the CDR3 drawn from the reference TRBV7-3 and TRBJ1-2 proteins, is GAGVSQTPSNKVTEKGKYVELRCDPISGHTALYWYRQSLGQGPEFLIYFQGTGAADDSGLPNDRFFAVRPEGSVSTLKIQRTERGDSAVYLCASSLNSGGGYTFGSGTRLTVV.